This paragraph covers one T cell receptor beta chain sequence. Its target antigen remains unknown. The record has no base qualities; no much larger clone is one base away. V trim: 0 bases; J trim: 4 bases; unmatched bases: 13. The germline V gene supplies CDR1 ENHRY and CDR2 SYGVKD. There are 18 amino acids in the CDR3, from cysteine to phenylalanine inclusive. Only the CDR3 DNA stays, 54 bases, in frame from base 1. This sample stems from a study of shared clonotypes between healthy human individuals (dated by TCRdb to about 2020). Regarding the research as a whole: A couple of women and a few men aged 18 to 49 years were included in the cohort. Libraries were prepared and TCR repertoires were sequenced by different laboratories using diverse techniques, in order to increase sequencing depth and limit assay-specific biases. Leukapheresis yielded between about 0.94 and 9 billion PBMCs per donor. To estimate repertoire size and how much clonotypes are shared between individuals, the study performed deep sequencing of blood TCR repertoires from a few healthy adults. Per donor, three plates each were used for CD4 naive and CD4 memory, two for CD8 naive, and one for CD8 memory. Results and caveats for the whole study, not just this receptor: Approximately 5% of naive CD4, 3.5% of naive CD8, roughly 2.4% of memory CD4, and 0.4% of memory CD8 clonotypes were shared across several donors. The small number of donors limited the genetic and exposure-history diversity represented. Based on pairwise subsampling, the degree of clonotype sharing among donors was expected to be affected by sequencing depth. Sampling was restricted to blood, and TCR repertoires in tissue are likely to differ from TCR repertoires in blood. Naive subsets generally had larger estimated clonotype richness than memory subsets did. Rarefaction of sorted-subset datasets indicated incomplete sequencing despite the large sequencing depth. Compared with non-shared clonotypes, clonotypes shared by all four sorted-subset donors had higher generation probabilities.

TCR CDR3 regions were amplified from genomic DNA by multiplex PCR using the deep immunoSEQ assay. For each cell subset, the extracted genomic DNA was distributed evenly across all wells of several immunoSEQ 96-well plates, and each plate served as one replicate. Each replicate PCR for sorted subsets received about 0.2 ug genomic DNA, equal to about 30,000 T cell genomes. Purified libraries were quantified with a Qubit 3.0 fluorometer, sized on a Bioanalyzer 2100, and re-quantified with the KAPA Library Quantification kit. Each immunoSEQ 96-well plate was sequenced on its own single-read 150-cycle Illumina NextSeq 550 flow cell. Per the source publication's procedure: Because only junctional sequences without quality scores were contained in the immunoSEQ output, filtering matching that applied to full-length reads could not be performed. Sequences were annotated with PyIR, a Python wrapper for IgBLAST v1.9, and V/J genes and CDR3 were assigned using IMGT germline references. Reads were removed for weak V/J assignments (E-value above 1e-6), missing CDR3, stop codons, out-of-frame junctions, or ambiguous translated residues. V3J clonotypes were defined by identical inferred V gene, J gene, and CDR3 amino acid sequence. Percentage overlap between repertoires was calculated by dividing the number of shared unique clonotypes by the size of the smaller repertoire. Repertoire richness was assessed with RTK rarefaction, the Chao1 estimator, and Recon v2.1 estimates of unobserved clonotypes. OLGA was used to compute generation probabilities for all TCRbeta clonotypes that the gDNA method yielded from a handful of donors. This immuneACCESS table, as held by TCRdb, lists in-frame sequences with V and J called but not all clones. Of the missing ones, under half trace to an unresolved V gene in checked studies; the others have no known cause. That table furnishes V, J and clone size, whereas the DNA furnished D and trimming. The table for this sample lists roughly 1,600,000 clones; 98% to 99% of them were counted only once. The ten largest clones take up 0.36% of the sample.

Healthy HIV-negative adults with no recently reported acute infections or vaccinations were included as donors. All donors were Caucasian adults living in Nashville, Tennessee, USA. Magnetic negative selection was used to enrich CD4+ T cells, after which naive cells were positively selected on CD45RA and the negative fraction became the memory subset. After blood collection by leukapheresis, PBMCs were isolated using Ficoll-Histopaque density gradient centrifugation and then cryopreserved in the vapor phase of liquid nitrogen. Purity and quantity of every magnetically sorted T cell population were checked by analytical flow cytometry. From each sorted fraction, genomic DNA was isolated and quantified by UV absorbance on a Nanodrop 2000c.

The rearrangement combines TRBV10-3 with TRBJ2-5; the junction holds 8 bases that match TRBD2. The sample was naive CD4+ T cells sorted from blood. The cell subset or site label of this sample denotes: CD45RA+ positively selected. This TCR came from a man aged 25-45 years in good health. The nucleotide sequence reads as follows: TGTGCCATCAGTGAGTCGTCCCGGCCAGCGGGAGATTTAGAGACCCAGTACTTC. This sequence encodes CAISESSRPAGDLETQYF.